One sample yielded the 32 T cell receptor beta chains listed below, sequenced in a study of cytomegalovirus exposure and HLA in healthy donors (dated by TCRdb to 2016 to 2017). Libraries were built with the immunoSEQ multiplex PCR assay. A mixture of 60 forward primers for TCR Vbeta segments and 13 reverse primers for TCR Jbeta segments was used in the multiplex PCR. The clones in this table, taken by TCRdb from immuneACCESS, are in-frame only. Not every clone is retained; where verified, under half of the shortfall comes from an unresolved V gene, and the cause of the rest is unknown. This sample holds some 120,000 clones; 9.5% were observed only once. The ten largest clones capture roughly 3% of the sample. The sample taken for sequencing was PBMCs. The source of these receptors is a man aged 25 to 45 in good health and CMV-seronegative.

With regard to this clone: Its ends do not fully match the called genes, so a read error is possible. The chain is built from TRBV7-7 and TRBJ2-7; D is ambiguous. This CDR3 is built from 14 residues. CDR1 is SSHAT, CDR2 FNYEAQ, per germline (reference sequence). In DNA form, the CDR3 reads TGTGCTAGCAGCTTGTCCCCCCAGGCCTACGAGCAGTACTTC. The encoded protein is CASSLSPQAYEQYF.

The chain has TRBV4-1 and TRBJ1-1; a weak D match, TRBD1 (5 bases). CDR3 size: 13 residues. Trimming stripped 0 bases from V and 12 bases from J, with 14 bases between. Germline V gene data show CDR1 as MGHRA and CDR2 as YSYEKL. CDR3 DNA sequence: TGCGCCAGCAGCCAAGATCTCGCAGGGAGGACTTTCTTT. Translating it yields CASSQDLAGRTFF.

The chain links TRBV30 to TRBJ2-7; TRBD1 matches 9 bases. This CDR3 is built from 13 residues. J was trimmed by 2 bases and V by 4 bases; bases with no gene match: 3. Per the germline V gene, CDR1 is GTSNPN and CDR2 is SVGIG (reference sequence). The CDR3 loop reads CAWTTGGTYEQYF. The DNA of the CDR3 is TGTGCCTGGACGACAGGGGGAACCTACGAGCAGTACTTC.

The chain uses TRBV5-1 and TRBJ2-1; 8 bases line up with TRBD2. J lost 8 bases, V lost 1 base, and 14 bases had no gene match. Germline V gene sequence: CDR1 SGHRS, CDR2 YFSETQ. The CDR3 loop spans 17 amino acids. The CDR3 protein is CASSLLVAGPEWDEQFF. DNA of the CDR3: TGCGCCAGCAGCTTGTTGGTAGCGGGACCCGAATGGGATGAGCAGTTCTTC.

CDR3 residues: CAWSVTGANTGELFF. DNA of the CDR3: TGTGCCTGGAGTGTGACGGGGGCGAACACCGGGGAGCTGTTTTTT. The rearrangement links TRBV30 to TRBJ2-2; D may be TRBD2 (6 bases). Germline assignment: CDR1 GTSNPN and CDR2 SVGIG (reference sequence). V was trimmed by 0 bases and J by 0 bases, leaving 8 bases between them. The CDR3 runs 15 residues.

The CDR3, as DNA: TGTGCCAGCTCCTACTCGTCAGGGGGAGGGAACACTGAAGCTTTCTTT. Translated, it gives CASSYSSGGGNTEAFF. V usage is TRBV18 and J usage is TRBJ1-1, with TRBD1 matching over 7 bases. Germline loops: CDR1 KGHSH, CDR2 LQKENI. Trimming removed 6 bases from V and 1 base from J; junction bases left unmatched: 11. This CDR3 spans 16 amino acids.

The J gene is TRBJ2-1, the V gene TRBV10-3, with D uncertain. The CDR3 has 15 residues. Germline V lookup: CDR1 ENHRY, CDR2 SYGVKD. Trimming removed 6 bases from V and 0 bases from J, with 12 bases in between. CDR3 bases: TGTGCCATCAGAGGAGACGGAAGCTCCTACAATGAGCAGTTCTTC. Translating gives CAIRGDGSSYNEQFF.

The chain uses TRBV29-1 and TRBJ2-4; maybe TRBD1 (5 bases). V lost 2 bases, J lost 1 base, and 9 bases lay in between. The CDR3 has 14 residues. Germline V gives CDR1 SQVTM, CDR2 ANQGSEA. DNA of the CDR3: TGCAGCGTTGAAATCCCAGGGGCCAAAAACATTCAGTACTTC. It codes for CSVEIPGAKNIQYF.

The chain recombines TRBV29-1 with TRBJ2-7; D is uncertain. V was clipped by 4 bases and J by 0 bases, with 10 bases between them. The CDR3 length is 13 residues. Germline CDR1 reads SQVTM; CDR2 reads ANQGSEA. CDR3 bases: TGCAGCGTTGGGGCCAGTAGCTCCTACGAGCAGTACTTC. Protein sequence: CSVGASSSYEQYF.

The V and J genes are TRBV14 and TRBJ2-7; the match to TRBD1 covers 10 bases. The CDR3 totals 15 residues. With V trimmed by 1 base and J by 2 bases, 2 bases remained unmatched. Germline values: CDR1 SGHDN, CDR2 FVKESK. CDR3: CASSQGTGGTYEQYF. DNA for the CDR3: TGTGCCAGCAGCCAAGGGACAGGGGGAACCTACGAGCAGTACTTC. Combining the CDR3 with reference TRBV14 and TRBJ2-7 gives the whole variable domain EAGVTQFPSHSVIEKGQTVTLRCDPISGHDNLYWYRRVMGKEIKFLLHFVKESKQDESGMPNNRFLAERTGGTYSTLKVQPAELEDSGVYFCASSQGTGGTYEQYFGPGTRLTVT.

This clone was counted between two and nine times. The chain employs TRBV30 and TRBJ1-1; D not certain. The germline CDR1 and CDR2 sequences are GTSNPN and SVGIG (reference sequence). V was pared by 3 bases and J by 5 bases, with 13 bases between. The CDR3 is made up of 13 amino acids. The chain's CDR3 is CAWSRGRRTEAFF. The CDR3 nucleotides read TGTGCCTGGAGCCGTGGGAGGAGGACTGAAGCTTTCTTT.

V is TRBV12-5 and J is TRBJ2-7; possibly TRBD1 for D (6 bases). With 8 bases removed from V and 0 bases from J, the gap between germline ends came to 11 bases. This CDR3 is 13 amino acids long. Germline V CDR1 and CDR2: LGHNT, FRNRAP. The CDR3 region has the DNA TGTGCTAGTAGGGACACCAGCTCCTACGAGCAGTACTTC. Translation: CASRDTSSYEQYF. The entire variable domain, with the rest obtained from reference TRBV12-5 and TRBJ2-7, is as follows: DARVTQTPRHKVTEMGQEVTMRCQPILGHNTVFWYRQTMMQGLELLAYFRNRAPLDDSGMPKDRFSAEMPDATLATLKIQPSEPRDSAVYFCASRDTSSYEQYFGPGTRLTVT.

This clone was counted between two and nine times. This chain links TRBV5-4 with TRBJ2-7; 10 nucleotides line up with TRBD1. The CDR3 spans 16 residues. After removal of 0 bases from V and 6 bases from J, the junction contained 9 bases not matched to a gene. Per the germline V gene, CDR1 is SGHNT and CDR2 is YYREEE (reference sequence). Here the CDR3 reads CASSLAPTGGPGEQYF. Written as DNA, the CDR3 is TGTGCCAGCAGCTTGGCCCCGACAGGGGGCCCTGGCGAGCAGTACTTC.

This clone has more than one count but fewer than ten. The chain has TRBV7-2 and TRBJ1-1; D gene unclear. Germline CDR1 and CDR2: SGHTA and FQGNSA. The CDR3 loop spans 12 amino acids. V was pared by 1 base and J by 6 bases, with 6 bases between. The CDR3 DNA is TGTGCCAGCAGCTTAGGAGGTTCTGAAGCTTTCTTT. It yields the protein CASSLGGSEAFF.

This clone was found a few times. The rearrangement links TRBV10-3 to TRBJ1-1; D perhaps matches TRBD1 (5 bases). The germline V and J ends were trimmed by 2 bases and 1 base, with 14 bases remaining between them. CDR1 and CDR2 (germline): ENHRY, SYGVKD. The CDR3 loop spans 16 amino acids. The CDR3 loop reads CAISETPLGGNTEAFF. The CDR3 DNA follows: TGTGCCATCAGTGAGACACCCCTGGGGGGGAACACTGAAGCTTTCTTT.

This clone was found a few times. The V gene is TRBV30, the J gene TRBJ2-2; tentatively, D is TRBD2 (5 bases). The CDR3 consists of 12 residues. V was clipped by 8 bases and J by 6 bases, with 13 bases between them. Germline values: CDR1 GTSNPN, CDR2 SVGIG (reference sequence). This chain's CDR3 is CAGNSVAGELFF. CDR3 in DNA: TGTGCCGGGAATAGCGTTGCCGGGGAGCTGTTTTTT.

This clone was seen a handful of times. CDR3: CASSVENRGHVEAFF. The CDR3 coding sequence is TGTGCCAGCAGCGTGGAGAACAGGGGGCATGTTGAAGCTTTCTTT. V usage is TRBV5-4 and J usage is TRBJ1-1; 9 bases match TRBD1. This CDR3 is built from 15 residues. The V and J ends lost 4 bases and 7 bases, in that order; junction bases with no gene match: 11. Germline-derived CDR1 and CDR2 are SGHNT and YYREEE (reference sequence).

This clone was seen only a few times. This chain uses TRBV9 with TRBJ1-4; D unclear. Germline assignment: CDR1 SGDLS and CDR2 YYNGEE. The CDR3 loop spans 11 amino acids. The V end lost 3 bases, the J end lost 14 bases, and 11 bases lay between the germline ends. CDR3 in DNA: TGTGCCAGCAGCGCCCCCGGGGATCTGTTTTTT. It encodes CASSAPGDLFF.

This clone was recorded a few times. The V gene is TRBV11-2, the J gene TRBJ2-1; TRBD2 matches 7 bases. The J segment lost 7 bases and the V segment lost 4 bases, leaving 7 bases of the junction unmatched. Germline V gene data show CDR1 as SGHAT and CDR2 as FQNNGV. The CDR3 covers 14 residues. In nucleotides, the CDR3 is TGTGCCAGCAGCTGGCCGGGACTACCGAATGAGCAGTTCTTC. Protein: CASSWPGLPNEQFF.

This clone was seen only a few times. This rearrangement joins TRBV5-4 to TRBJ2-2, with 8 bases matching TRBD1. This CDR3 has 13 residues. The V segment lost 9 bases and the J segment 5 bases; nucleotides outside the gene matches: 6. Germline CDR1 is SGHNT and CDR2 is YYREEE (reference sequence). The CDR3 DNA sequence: TGTGCCAATGGGAACAGGGGGACCGGGGAGCTGTTTTTT. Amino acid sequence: CANGNRGTGELFF.

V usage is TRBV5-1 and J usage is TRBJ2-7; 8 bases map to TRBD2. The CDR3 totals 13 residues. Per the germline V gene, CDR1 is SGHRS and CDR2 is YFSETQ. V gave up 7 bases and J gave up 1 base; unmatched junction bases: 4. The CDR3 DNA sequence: TGCGCCAGCTCGGGGGGGTCTTCCTACGAGCAGTACTTC. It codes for CASSGGSSYEQYF.

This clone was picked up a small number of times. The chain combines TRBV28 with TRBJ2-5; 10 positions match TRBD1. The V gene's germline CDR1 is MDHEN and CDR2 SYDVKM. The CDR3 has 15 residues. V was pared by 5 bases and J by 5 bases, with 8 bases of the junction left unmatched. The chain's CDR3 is CASSPSTGGSETQYF. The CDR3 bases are TGTGCCAGCAGTCCTTCGACAGGGGGCAGCGAGACCCAGTACTTC.

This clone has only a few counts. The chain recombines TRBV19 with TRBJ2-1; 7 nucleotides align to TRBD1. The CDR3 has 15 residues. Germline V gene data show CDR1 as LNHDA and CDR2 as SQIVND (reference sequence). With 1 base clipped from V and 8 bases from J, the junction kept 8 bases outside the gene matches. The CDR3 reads CASSIVGGRAHEQFF. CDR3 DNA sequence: TGTGCCAGTAGTATAGTAGGGGGCAGGGCCCATGAGCAGTTCTTC. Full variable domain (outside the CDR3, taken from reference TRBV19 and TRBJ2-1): DGGITQSPKYLFRKEGQNVTLSCEQNLNHDAMYWYRQDPGQGLRLIYYSQIVNDFQKGDIAEGYSVSREKKESFPLTVTSAQKNPTAFYLCASSIVGGRAHEQFFGPGTRLTVL.

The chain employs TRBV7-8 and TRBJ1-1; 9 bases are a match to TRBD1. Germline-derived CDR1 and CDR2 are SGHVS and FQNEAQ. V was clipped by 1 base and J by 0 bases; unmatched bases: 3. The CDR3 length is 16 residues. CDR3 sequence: CASSLGGTGLNTEAFF. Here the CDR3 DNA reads TGTGCCAGCAGCTTAGGTGGGACAGGGCTGAACACTGAAGCTTTCTTT.

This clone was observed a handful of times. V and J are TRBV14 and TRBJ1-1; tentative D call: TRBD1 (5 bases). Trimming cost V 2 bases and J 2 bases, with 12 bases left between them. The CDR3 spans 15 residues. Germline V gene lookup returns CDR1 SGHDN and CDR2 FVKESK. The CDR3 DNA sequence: TGTGCCAGCAGCCAATTTCACAGGCTTAACACTGAAGCTTTCTTT. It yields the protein CASSQFHRLNTEAFF.

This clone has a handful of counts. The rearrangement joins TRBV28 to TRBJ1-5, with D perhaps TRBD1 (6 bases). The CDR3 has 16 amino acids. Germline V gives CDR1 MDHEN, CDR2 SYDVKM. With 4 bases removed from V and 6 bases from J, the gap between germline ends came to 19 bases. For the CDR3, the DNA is TGTGCCAGCAGTTCCCCCTCACAGGGCATGGGTCAGCCCCAGCATTTT. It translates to CASSSPSQGMGQPQHF.

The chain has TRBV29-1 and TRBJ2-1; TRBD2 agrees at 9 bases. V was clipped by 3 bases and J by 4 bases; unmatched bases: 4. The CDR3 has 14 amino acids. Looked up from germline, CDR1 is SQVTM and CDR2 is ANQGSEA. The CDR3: CSVDRLAEYNEQFF. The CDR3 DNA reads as TGCAGCGTTGATAGACTAGCGGAGTACAATGAGCAGTTCTTC.

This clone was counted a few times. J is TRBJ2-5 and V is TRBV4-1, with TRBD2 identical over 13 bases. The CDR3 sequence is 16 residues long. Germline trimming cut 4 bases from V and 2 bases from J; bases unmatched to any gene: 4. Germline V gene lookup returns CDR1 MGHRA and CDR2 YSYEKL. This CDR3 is CASSRPGLAGQETQYF. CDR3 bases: TGCGCCAGCAGCCGGCCGGGACTAGCGGGACAAGAGACCCAGTACTTC.

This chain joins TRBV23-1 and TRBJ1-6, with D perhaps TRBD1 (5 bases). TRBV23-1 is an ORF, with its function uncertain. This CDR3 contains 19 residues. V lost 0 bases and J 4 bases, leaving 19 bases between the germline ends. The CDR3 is CASSQSCRVILDYNSPLHF. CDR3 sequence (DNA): TGCGCCAGCAGTCAATCGTGCAGGGTAATACTTGATTATAATTCACCCCTCCACTTT.

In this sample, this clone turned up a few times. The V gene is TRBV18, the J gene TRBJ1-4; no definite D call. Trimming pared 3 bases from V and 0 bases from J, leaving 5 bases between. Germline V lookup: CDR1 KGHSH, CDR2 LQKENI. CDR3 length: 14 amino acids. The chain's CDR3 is CASSPSPTNEKLFF. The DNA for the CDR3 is TGTGCCAGCTCACCGAGTCCAACTAATGAAAAACTGTTTTTT.

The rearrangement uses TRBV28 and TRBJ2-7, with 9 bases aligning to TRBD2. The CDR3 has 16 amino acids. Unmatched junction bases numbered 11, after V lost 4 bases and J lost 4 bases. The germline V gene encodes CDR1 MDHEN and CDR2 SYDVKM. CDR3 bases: TGTGCCAGCAGTTCCCTCTCGACTAGCGGAAAGTACGAGCAGTACTTC. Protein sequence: CASSSLSTSGKYEQYF.

The CDR3 region is CASSRPGQANEKLFF. In DNA form, the CDR3 reads TGCGCCAGCAGCCGACCGGGACAGGCTAATGAAAAACTGTTTTTT. V is TRBV4-1 and J is TRBJ1-4; TRBD1 aligns across 8 bases. Germline CDR1 is MGHRA and CDR2 is YSYEKL. The CDR3 runs to 15 residues. V lost 4 bases to trimming and J lost 3 bases; unmatched junction nucleotides: 4.